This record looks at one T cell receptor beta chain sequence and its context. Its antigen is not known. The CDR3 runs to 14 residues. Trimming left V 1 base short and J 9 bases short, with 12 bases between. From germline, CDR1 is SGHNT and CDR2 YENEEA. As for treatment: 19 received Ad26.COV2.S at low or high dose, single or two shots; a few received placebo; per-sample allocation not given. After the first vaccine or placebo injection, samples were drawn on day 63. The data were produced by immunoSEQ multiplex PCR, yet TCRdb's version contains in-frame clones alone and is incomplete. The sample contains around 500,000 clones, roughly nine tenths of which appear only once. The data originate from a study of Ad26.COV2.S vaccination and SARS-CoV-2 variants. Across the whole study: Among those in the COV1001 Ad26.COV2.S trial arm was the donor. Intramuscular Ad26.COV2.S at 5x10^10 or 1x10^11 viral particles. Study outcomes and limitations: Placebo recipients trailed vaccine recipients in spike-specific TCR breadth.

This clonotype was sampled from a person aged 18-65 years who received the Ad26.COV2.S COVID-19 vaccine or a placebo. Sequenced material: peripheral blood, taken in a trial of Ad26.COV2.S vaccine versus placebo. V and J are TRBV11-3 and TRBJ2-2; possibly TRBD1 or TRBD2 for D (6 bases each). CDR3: CASSLAGGGRELFF. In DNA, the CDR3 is TGTGCCAGCAGCTTAGCCGGGGGCGGGCGGGAGCTGTTTTTT.